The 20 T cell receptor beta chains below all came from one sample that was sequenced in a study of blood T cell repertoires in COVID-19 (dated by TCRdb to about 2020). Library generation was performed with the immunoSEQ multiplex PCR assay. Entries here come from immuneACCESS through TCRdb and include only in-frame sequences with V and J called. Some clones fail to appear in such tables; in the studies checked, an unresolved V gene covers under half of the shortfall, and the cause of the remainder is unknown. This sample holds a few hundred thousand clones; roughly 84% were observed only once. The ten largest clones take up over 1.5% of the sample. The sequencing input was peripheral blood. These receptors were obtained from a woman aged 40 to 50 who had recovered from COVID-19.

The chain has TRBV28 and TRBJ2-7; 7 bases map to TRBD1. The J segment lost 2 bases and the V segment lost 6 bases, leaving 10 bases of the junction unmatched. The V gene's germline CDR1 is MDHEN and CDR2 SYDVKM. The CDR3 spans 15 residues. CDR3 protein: CASSPSGTAPYEQYF. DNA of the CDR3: TGTGCCAGCAGCCCCTCCGGGACAGCTCCCTACGAGCAGTACTTC.

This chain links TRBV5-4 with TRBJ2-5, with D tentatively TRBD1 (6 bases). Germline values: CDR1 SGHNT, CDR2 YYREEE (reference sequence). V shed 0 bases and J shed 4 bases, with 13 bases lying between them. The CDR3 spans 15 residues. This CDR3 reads CASSLEQGPGETQYF. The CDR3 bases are TGTGCCAGCAGCTTGGAACAGGGCCCGGGAGAGACCCAGTACTTC. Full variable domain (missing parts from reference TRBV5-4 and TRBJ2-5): ETGVTQSPTHLIKTRGQQVTLRCSSQSGHNTVSWYQQALGQGPQFIFQYYREEENGRGNFPPRFSGLQFPNYSSELNVNALELDDSALYLCASSLEQGPGETQYFGPGTRLLVL.

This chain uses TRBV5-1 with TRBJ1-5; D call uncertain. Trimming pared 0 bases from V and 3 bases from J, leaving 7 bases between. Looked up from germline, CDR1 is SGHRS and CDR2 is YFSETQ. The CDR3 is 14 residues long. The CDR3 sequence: CASSLDSPNQPQHF. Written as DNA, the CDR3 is TGCGCCAGCAGCTTGGACAGCCCCAATCAGCCCCAGCATTTT.

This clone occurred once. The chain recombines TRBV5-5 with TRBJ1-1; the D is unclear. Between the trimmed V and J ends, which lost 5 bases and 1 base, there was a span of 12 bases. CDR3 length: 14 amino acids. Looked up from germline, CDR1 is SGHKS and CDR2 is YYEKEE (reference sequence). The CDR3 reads CASRSSFANTEAFF. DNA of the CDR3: TGTGCCAGCAGGAGTTCCTTTGCGAACACTGAAGCTTTCTTT.

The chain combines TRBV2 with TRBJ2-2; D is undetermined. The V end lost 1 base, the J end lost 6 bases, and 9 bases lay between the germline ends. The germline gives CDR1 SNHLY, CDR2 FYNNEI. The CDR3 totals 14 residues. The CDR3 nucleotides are TGTGCCAGCAGTGAAGGAGGTGCGTCCGGGGAGCTGTTTTTT. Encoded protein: CASSEGGASGELFF.

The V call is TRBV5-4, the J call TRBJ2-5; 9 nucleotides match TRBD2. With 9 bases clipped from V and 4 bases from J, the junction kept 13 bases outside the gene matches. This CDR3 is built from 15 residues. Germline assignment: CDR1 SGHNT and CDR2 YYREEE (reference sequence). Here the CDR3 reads CATTSSAGGLETQYF. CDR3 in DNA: TGTGCCACCACTTCCTCCGCGGGGGGGTTAGAGACCCAGTACTTC.

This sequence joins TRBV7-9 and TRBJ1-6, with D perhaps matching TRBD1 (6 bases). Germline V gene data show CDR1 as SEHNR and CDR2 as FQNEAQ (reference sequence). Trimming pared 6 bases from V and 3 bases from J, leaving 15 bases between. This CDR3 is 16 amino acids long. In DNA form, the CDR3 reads TGTGCCAGCAGTCAGGGGTGGCAGTTCTATAATTCACCCCTCCACTTT. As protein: CASSQGWQFYNSPLHF.

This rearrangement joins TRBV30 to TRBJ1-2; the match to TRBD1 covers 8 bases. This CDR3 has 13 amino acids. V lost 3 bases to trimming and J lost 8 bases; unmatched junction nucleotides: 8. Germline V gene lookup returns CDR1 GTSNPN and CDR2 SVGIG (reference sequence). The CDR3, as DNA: TGTGCCTGGAGCCCGACAGGGGCGCTAGGCTACACCTTC. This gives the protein CAWSPTGALGYTF.

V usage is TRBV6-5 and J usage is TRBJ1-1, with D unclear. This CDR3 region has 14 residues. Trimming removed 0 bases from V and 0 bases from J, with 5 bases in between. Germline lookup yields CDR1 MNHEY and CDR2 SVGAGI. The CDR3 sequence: CASSYSQMNTEAFF. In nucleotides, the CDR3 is TGTGCCAGCAGTTACTCCCAGATGAACACTGAAGCTTTCTTT.

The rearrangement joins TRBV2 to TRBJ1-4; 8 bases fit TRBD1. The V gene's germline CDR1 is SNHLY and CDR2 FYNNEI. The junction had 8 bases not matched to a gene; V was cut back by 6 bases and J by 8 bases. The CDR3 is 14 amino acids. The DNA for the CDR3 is TGTGCCAGCAGGGACAGGGAGATATCGGAAAAACTGTTTTTT. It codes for CASRDREISEKLFF. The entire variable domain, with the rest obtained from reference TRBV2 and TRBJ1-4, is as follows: EPEVTQTPSHQVTQMGQEVILRCVPISNHLYFYWYRQILGQKVEFLVSFYNNEISEKSEIFDDQFSVERPDGSNFTLKIRSTKLEDSAMYFCASRDREISEKLFFGSGTQLSVL.

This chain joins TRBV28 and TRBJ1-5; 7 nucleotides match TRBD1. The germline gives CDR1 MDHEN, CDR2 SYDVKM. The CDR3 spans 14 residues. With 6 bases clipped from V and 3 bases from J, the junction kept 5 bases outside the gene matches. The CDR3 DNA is TGTGCCAGCAGGGCTGGACAGGTCAATCAGCCCCAGCATTTT. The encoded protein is CASRAGQVNQPQHF.

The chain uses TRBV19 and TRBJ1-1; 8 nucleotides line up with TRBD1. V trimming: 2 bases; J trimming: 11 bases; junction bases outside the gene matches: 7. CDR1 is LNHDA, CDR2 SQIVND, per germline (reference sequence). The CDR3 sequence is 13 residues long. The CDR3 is CASSINGQGAAFF. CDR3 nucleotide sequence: TGTGCCAGTAGTATAAATGGGCAGGGGGCGGCTTTCTTT.

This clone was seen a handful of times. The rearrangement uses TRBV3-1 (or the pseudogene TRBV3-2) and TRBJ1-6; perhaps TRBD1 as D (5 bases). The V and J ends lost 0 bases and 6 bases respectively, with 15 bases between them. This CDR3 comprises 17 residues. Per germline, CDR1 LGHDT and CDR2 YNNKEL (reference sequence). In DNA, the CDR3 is TGTGCCAGCAGCCAAGAAGGGGCTGGCAGATTTAATTCACCCCTCCACTTT. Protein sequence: CASSQEGAGRFNSPLHF.

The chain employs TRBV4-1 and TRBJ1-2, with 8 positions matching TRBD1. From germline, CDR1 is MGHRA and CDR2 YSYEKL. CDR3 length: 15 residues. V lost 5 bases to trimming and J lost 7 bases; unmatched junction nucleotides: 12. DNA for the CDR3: TGCGCCAGCAGCGAGACAGGGGCCGACCCCACTGGCTACACCTTC. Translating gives CASSETGADPTGYTF.

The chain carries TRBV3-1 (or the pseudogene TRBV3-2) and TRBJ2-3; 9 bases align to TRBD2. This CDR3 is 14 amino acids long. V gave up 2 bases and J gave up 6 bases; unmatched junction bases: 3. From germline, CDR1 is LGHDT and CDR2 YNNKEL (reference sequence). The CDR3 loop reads CASSQLAGRDTQYF. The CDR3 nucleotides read TGTGCCAGCAGCCAACTAGCGGGGCGGGATACGCAGTATTTT.

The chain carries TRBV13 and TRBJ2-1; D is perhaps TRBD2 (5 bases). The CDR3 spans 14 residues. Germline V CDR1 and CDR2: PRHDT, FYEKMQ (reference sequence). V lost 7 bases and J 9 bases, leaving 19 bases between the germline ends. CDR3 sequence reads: CASKVGVGLGEQFF. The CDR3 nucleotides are TGTGCCAGCAAAGTCGGGGTTGGGCTGGGTGAGCAGTTCTTC.

The CDR3 reads CAISESKTGAPETQYF. The CDR3 DNA reads TGTGCCATCAGTGAGTCGAAGACAGGGGCTCCGGAGACCCAGTACTTC. This sequence joins TRBV10-3 and TRBJ2-5, with TRBD1 matching over 8 bases. Germline CDR1 ENHRY, CDR2 SYGVKD. The CDR3 spans 16 residues. Trimming cost V 0 bases and J 5 bases; bases outside gene matches: 8.

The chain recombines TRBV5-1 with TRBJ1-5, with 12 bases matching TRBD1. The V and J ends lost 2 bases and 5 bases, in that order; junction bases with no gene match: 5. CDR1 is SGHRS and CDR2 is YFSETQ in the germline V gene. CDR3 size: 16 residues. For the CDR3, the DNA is TGCGCCAGCAGCTTCGGGACAGGGGGCTTGGATCAGCCCCAGCATTTT. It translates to CASSFGTGGLDQPQHF. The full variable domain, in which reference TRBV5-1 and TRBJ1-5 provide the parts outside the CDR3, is KAGVTQTPRYLIKTRGQQVTLSCSPISGHRSVSWYQQTPGQGLQFLFEYFSETQRNKGNFPGRFSGRQFSNSRSEMNVSTLELGDSALYLCASSFGTGGLDQPQHFGDGTRLSIL.

CDR3 protein: CASSQVPGQGRDGYTF. CDR3 DNA: TGTGCCAGCAGCCAAGTCCCGGGACAGGGAAGAGATGGCTACACCTTC. The chain is built from TRBV3-1 (or the pseudogene TRBV3-2) and TRBJ1-2; 9 nucleotides align to TRBD1. CDR3 length: 16 amino acids. V was clipped by 1 base and J by 6 bases; unmatched bases: 9. The V gene's germline CDR1 is LGHDT and CDR2 YNNKEL (reference sequence).

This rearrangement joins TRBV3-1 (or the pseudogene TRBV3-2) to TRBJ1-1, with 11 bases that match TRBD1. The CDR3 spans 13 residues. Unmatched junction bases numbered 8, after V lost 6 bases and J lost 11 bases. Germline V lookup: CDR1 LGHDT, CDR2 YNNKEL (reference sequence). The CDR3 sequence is CASRGTGGMRAFF. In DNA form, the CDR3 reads TGTGCCAGCAGGGGGACAGGGGGAATGAGGGCTTTCTTT.